This entry is about one T cell receptor (beta chain). The sample belongs to a study of OX40 agonist ivuxolimab in advanced cancers. Whole-study context: Of the patients, three showed partial responses, one with hepatocellular carcinoma and two with cutaneous melanoma.

Profiling relied on immunoSEQ multiplex PCR, and the TCRdb table lists in-frame clones only, not all of them. The table has 70,000 to 90,000 clones, approximately 84% seen once. The CDR3 has 16 residues. CDR1 and CDR2 (germline): SEHNR, FQNEAQ (reference sequence). J gave up 5 bases and V 2 bases, and 7 bases lay outside the gene matches. Drawing of blood for sampling happened at baseline, at cycle 4 day 1, and at cycle 7 day 1. The sample here was CD4+ or CD8+ T cells sorted from blood, taken in a trial of the OX40 agonist ivuxolimab. V usage is TRBV7-9 and J usage is TRBJ2-2; 8 bases fit TRBD2. The TCR comes from an adult with an advanced solid tumor such as melanoma, head and neck, liver or kidney cancer. The CDR3: CASSLWLAGLTGELFF. The CDR3 nucleotides are TGTGCCAGCAGCTTATGGCTAGCGGGTTTGACCGGGGAGCTGTTTTTT.